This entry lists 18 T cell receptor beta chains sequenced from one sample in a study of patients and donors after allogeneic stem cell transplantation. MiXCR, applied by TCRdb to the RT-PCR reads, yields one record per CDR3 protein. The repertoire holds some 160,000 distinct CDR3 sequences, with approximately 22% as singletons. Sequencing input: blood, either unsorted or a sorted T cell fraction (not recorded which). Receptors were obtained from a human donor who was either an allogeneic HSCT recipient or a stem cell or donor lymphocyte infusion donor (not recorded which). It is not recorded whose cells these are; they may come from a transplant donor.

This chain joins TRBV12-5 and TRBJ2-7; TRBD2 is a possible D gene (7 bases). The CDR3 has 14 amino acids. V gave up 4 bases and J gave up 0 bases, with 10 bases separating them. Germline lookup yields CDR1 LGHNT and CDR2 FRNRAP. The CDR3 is CASGWGGTSYEQYF. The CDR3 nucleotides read TGTGCTAGTGGTTGGGGGGGCACCTCCTACGAGCAGTACTTC.

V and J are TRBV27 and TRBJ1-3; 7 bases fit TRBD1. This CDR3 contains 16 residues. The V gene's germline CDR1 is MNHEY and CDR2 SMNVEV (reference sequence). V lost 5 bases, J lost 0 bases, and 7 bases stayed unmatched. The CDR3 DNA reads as TGTGCCAGCAGTGAACAGGGGCCCTTCTCTGGAAACACCATATATTTT. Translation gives CASSEQGPFSGNTIYF.

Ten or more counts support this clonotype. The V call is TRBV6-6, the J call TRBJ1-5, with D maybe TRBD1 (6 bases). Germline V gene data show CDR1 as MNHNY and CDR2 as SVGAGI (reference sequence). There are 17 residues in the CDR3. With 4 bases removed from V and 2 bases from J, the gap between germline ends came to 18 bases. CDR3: CASSSLIGGGGNQPQHF. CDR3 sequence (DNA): TGTGCCAGCAGTTCCCTGATAGGGGGTGGAGGCAATCAGCCCCAGCATTTT.

CDR3 DNA sequence: TGTGCCAGCAACCCGGGCTTGTGGGCAGATACGCAGTATTTT. Its protein product is CASNPGLWADTQYF. The rearrangement links TRBV7-2 to TRBJ2-3, with no clear D. V lost 7 bases and J lost 4, with 15 bases in between. The CDR3 covers 14 residues. CDR1 and CDR2 from the germline V gene are SGHTA and FQGNSA.

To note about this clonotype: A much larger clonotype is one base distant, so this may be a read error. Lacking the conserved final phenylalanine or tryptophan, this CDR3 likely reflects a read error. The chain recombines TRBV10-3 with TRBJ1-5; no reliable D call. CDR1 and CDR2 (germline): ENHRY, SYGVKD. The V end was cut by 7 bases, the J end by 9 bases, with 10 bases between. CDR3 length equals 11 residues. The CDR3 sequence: CAITRTAPQHL. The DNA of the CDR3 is TGTGCCATCACCCGGACGGCGCCCCAGCATTTG.

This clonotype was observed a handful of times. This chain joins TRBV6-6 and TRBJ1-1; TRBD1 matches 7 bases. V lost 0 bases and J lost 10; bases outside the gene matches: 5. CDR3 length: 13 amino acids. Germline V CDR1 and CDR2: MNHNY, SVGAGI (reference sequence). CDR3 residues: CASSYSSPGGAFF. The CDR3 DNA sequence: TGTGCCAGCAGTTACTCCAGCCCAGGGGGAGCTTTCTTT.

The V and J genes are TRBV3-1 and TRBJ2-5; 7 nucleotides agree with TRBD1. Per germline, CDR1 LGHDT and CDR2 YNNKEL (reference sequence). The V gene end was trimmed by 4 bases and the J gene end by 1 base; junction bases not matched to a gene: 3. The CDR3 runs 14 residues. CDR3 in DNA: TGTGCCAGCAGCCCGGGACAGCTCCAAGAGACCCAGTACTTC. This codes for CASSPGQLQETQYF.

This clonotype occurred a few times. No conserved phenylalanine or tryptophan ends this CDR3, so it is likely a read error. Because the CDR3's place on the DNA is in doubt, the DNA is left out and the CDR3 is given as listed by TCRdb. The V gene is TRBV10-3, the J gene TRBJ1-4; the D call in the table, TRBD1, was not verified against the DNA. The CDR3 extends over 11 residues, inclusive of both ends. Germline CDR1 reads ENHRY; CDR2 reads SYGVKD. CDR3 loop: CAISESRPSGL.

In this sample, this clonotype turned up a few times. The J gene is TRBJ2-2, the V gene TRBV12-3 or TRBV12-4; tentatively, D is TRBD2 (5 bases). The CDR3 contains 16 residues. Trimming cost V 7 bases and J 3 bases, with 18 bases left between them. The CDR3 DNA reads TGTGCCAGCATTCCGCCTTGGAGGCGATACACCGGGGAGCTGTTTTTT. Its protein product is CASIPPWRRYTGELFF.

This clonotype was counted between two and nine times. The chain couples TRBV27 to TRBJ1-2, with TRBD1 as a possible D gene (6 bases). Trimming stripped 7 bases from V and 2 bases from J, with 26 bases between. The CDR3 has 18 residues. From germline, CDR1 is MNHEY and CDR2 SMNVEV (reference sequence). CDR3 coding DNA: TGTGCCAGCACCCCAAATTCAGGGGCTTTCGGAAGAAACTATGGCTACACCTTC. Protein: CASTPNSGAFGRNYGYTF.

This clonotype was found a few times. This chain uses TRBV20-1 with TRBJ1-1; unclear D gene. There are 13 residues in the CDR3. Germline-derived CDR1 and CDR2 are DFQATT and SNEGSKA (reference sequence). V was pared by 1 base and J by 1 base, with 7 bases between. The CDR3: CSARGGWNTEAFF. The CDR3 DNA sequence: TGCAGTGCTAGAGGCGGATGGAACACTGAAGCTTTCTTT.

For the CDR3, the DNA is TGTGCCAGCAGCCAAGGAGCGGGAGGAGTAGAAGAGACCCAGTACTTC. This gives the protein CASSQGAGGVEETQYF. The chain has TRBV14 and TRBJ2-5; 9 bases align to TRBD2. CDR1 is SGHDN, CDR2 FVKESK, per germline. V shed 1 base, J shed 3 bases, and the junction held 6 bases outside the gene matches. The CDR3 runs 16 residues. Combining the CDR3 with reference TRBV14 and TRBJ2-5 gives the whole variable domain EAGVTQFPSHSVIEKGQTVTLRCDPISGHDNLYWYRRVMGKEIKFLLHFVKESKQDESGMPNNRFLAERTGGTYSTLKVQPAELEDSGVYFCASSQGAGGVEETQYFGPGTRLLVL.

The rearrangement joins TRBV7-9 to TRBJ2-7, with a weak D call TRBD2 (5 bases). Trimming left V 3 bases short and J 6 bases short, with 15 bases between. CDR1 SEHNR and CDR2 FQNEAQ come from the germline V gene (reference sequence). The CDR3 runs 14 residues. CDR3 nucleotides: TGTGCCAGCAGCTTGACTACCCTTATCCTCGAGCAGTACTTC. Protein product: CASSLTTLILEQYF.

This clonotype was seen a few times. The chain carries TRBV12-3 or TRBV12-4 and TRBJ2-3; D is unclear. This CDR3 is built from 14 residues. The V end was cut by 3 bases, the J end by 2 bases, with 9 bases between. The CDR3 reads CASSLPPSTDTQYF. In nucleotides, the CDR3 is TGTGCCAGCAGTTTGCCCCCCTCCACAGATACGCAGTATTTT.

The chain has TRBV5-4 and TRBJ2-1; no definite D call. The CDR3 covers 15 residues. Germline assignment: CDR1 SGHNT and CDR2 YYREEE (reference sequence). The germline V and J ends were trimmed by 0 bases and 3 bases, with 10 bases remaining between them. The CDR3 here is CASSLGDWSYNEQFF. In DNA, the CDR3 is TGTGCCAGCAGCTTGGGAGACTGGAGCTACAATGAGCAGTTCTTC.

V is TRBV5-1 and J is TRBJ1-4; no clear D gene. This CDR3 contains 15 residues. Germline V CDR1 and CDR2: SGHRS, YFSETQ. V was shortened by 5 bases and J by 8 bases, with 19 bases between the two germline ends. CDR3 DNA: TGCGCCAGCAGTCAAGAACCAACAAAGATAGAAAAACTGTTTTTT. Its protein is CASSQEPTKIEKLFF.

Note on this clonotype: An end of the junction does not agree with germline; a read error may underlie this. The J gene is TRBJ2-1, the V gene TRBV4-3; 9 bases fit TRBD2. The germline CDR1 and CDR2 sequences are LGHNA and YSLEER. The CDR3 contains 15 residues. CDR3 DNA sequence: TGCGCCAGCAGCCAAGTTAGCGGGAGCTACCATGAGCAGTTCTTC. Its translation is CASSQVSGSYHEQFF.

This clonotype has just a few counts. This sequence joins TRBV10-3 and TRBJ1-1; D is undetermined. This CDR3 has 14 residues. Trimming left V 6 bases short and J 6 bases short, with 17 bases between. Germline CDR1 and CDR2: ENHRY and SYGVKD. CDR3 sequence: CAIRHPGPRAEAFF. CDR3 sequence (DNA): TGTGCCATCAGACACCCGGGCCCGAGGGCTGAAGCTTTCTTT.